This TCR beta chain was obtained from a study of blood T cell repertoires in COVID-19. Study-wide context: There were acute and convalescent COVID-19 samples, and they came from the United States, Italy and Spain.

The CDR3 length is 15 residues. The V gene's germline CDR1 is MDHEN and CDR2 SYDVKM. Germline trimming cut 6 bases from V and 0 bases from J; bases unmatched to any gene: 8. In the original workflow: Amplified reference gene primers provided the basis for estimating nucleated cell counts. Clones were read by immunoSEQ multiplex PCR, and TCRdb kept only the in-frame ones, dropping some. V and J calls and clone size are as listed in that table; D and trimming were resolved from the DNA. The sample has some 150,000 clones; roughly four fifths are singletons. The chain is built from TRBV28 and TRBJ2-7, with 7 bases matching TRBD1. Sequencing was done on a sample of peripheral blood. The TCR was taken from a man older than 75 with acute or convalescent COVID-19. The DNA for the CDR3 is TGTGCCAGCAGGGACGCGACAGGGATCTCCTACGAGCAGTACGTC. Translating it yields CASRDATGISYEQYV.